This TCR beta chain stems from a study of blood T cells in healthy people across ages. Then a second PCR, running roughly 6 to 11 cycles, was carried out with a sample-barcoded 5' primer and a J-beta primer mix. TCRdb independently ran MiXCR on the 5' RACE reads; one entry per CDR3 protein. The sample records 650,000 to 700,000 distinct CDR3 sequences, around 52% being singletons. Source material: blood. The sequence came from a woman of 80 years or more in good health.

DNA for the CDR3: TGCAGTGCTCACAGGGGGGGCACAGATACGCAGTATTTT. This translates into CSAHRGGTDTQYF. V gene TRBV20-1 combines with J gene TRBJ2-3, with 8 bases matching TRBD1. This CDR3 is 13 amino acids long. Trimming cost V 5 bases and J 1 base; bases outside gene matches: 2. Germline V gene data show CDR1 as DFQATT and CDR2 as SNEGSKA (reference sequence).